One TCR beta chain is described in this entry. Its target is not known. The CDR3 spans 16 residues. Germline V gives CDR1 SGHAT, CDR2 FQNNGV. V was trimmed by 5 bases and J by 2 bases, leaving 17 bases between them. This sample stems from a study of early T cells in non-severe SARS-CoV-2 infection. Whole-study findings and limits: VDJdb matching skewed toward anti-spike CD8 responses, missing private and CD4 specificities.

Researchers tagged individual cDNA molecules with unique molecular identifiers. Via MiXCR, TCRdb re-called the 5' RACE reads, giving one row per CDR3 protein. Of around 33,000 distinct CDR3 sequences in the sample, 4% to 5% were seen once. This clonotype originated in an adult who was a healthcare worker with PCR-confirmed SARS-CoV-2 infection or an uninfected control (not recorded which). This sequence joins TRBV11-2 and TRBJ2-3; weak D call: TRBD2 (7 bases). The specimen was whole blood. DNA for the CDR3: TGTGCCAGCAGCCCCCGCCGGGGGGACATCACAGATACGCAGTATTTT. This encodes CASSPRRGDITDTQYF.